The clone carrying this TCR beta chain was observed a few times. The antigen remains undetermined. This entry belongs to a study of CD8 T cells in ankylosing spondylitis. Study-level results: Ankylosing spondylitis blood appeared to be characterized by a TCR beta motif of under ten highly homologous variants. Reported data indicate significant enrichment of disease-linked clones within matched ankylosing spondylitis synovial fluid. A number of the motif variants had already been described in reactive arthritis synovial fluid and blood.

Germline V lookup: CDR1 SGHDT, CDR2 YYEEEE. The V end was cut by 6 bases, the J end by 1 base, with 10 bases between. This CDR3 has 13 residues. For TCR beta, libraries came from quantitative 5'-RACE with molecular barcodes. TCRdb itself ran the 5' RACE reads through MiXCR, one entry per CDR3 protein. The sample includes about 90,000 distinct CDR3 sequences, roughly 8.8% seen only once; the top ten take roughly 29%. The V and J genes are TRBV5-6 and TRBJ1-1; D gene uncertain. Material: blood, either unsorted or a sorted T cell fraction (not recorded which). This clonotype originated in a male donor with ankylosing spondylitis. CDR3: CASTNEENTEAFF. CDR3 DNA sequence: TGTGCCAGCACCAATGAGGAGAACACTGAAGCTTTCTTT.